This section outlines one T cell receptor beta chain sequence together with its context. The antigen is unknown. Primers: 60 Vbeta forward and 13 Jbeta reverse. Produced via immunoSEQ multiplex PCR; TCRdb's table is partial and in-frame only. The sample comprises some 99,000 clones, roughly 76% of which are singletons, and 1.5% to 2.5% rests with the top ten. The sample belongs to a study of cytomegalovirus exposure and HLA in healthy donors. Study conclusions and caveats: When presence/absence was analysed, sequencing depth was taken to be roughly uniform across donors. Information on immune exposure was restricted to one variable (CMV serostatus).

V shed 3 bases, J shed 6 bases, and the junction held 15 bases outside the gene matches. The germline V gene has CDR1 LGHNA and CDR2 YNFKEQ. CDR3 length: 17 amino acids. The TCR sequence derives from a middle-aged man in good health and CMV-seronegative. The V call is TRBV4-2, the J call TRBJ1-1, with 8 bases lining up with TRBD1. Material: PBMCs. The CDR3 spells CASSQEAAGGFVSEAFF. The CDR3, as DNA: TGTGCCAGCAGCCAGGAGGCGGCAGGGGGCTTTGTATCTGAAGCTTTCTTT.